Listed below are T cell receptor beta chains from one sample, sequenced in a study of T-cell memory formation after mild COVID-19. TCRdb ran MiXCR on the 5' RACE reads and lists one entry per CDR3 protein. The data contain 310,000 or so distinct CDR3 sequences, approximately 16% of them seen just once; the ten biggest clones take up approximately 23%. The specimen sequenced was PBMCs or a T cell subset sorted from them (not recorded which). These receptors all stem from a man younger than 35 who had mild COVID-19 (a few samples of this study predate the infection). Cell type and time point are not known. CDR3s include the opening cysteine and the closing phenylalanine or tryptophan. Fields, in order: V gene, J gene, CDR3 protein.

>TRBV7-3|TRBJ2-1
CASSSTGLGLAGHEQFF
>TRBV20-1|TRBJ2-3
CRAGSTDTQYF
>TRBV9|TRBJ2-2
CASSVGQPTGELFF
>TRBV4-3|TRBJ2-3
CASSQDLGATDTQYF
>TRBV6-2/TRBV6-3|TRBJ1-2
CASSFLGGADGYTF
>TRBV6-6|TRBJ1-2
CAISVGGDGYTF
>TRBV9|TRBJ1-2
CASSTGVPRGGYTF
>TRBV6-5|TRBJ2-5
CASTIGALETQYF
>TRBV2|TRBJ2-1
CASAATPSGNEQFF
>TRBV5-1|TRBJ2-2
CASSPDRPNTGELFF
>TRBV5-1|TRBJ1-2
CASSRTGGEQVYTF
>TRBV5-1|TRBJ2-2
CASSSGSLNTGELFF
>TRBV2|TRBJ2-6
CASRGRANVLTF
>TRBV27|TRBJ1-2
CASSLKGRLGDGYTF
>TRBV5-5|TRBJ1-5
CASSEGTGNQPQHF
>TRBV6-5|TRBJ1-1
CGTGRGGTEAFF
>TRBV12-3/TRBV12-4|TRBJ1-2
CASSFATGPYGYTF
>TRBV5-4|TRBJ2-2
CASSVEPGLARNTGELFF
>TRBV5-1|TRBJ1-3
CASRPTLDGLSGNTIYF
>TRBV10-3|TRBJ2-3
CAIGSGDSTDTQYF
>TRBV14|TRBJ1-1
CASSQGGRSAKAFF
>TRBV12-3/TRBV12-4|TRBJ1-1
CASSFSDRGALRPFF
>TRBV20-1|TRBJ2-1
CSADAGGNHNEQFF
>TRBV4-3|TRBJ1-4
CASSQGDSVLTSEKLFF
>TRBV6-6|TRBJ2-3
CASSLSGGASTDTHYF
>TRBV5-1|TRBJ2-3
CASSFSASSTDTQYF
>TRBV6-2/TRBV6-3|TRBJ2-2
CASRFLADTGELFF
>TRBV9|TRBJ1-1
CASSVGIRDTEAFF
>TRBV6-5|TRBJ2-1
CASCLTGTVNNEQFF
>TRBV7-2|TRBJ2-1
CASSLVYGGGYNEQFF
>TRBV7-3|TRBJ2-7
CASSVSGGRYEQYF
>TRBV15|TRBJ1-6
CATSNPMTGYNSPLHF
>TRBV6-2/TRBV6-3|TRBJ2-1
CATSFVSGSYNEQFF
>TRBV6-5|TRBJ1-3
CASRSVTRTNTIYF
>TRBV7-8|TRBJ2-3
CASSLTSVTDTQYF
>TRBV14|TRBJ1-2
CASSHLGTGSYGYTF
>TRBV4-2|TRBJ2-1
CASSQSSGGATYNEQFF
>TRBV5-1|TRBJ2-3
CASSFQRSTSTDTQYF
>TRBV2|TRBJ2-5
CASSPGTSGGAQYF
>TRBV4-2|TRBJ1-4
CASSQVGEATNEKLFF
>TRBV2|TRBJ2-4
CASLRGQANIQYF
>TRBV11-2|TRBJ2-6
CASSLSETGANVLTF
>TRBV6-2/TRBV6-3|TRBJ2-7
CASSSPGQPPYEQYF
>TRBV6-5|TRBJ2-5
CASSYPPRLAEETQYF
>TRBV7-2|TRBJ2-2
CASSYMGWSGELFF
>TRBV7-2|TRBJ1-6
CASSLGGGGAKSPLHF
>TRBV25-1|TRBJ1-1
CASSGGKLFF
>TRBV6-1|TRBJ1-5
CASRQGVLVQPQHF
>TRBV25-1|TRBJ2-1
CASRSQGQQFF
>TRBV15|TRBJ1-1
CATSRTGGAGTEAFF
>TRBV2|TRBJ1-1
CASSPFEEPFF
>TRBV7-8|TRBJ1-1
CASSLQGTNTEAFF
>TRBV7-9|TRBJ2-1
CASSLRGASYNEQFF